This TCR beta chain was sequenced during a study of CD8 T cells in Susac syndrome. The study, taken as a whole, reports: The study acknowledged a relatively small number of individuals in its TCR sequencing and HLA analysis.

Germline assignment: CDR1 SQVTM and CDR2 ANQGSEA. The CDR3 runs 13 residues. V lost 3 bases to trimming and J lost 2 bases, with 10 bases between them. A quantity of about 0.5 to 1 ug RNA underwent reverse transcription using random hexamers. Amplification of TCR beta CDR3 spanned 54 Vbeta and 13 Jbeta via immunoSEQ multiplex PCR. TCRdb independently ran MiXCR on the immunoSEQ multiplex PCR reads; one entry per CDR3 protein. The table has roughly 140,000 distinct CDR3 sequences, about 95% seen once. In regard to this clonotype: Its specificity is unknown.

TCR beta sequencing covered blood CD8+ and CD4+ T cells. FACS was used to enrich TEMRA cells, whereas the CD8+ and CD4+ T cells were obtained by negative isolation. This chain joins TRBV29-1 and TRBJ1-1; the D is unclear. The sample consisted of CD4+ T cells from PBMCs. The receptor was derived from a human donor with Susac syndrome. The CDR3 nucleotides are TGCAGCGTTGATAGAACCGGAAACACTGAAGCTTTCTTT. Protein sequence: CSVDRTGNTEAFF.